The 20 T cell receptor beta chains reported below all come from one sample, sequenced in a study of sequential checkpoint blockade in melanoma. Treatment in this sample: randomized to nivolumab then ipilimumab (arm A) or the reverse (arm B). Profiling relied on immunoSEQ multiplex PCR, and the TCRdb table lists in-frame clones only, not all of them. This sample has 15,000 to 20,000 clones, with about two thirds found just once. Sample: CD8+ T cells sorted from blood (inferred from file names), taken from a patient given nivolumab and ipilimumab in sequence. The origin of the receptors is a human donor with melanoma.

The chain has TRBV6-1 and TRBJ2-5; the D is unclear. The J call may be mistaken, given a closer DNA end match to TRBJ2-7. The CDR3 totals 13 residues. Per germline, CDR1 MNHNS and CDR2 SASEGT. The CDR3 DNA sequence: TGTGCCAGCAGTGACCCTGACGCGGTCGAGCAGTACTTC. Translation: CASSDPDAVEQYF.

The rearrangement joins TRBV19 to TRBJ1-1; 7 bases are a match to TRBD1. V lost 1 base, J lost 2 bases, and 4 bases stayed unmatched. The CDR3 sequence is 15 residues long. Germline V gene data show CDR1 as LNHDA and CDR2 as SQIVND (reference sequence). CDR3 amino acids: CASSIVHRGNTEAFF. CDR3 in DNA: TGTGCCAGTAGTATAGTCCACAGGGGCAACACTGAAGCTTTCTTT.

The chain uses TRBV18 and TRBJ2-1, with D possibly TRBD1 on 6 matching bases. V dropped 4 bases and J dropped 6 bases, with 19 bases sitting between them. The CDR3 consists of 16 residues. Looked up from germline, CDR1 is KGHSH and CDR2 is LQKENI. CDR3 coding DNA: TGTGCCAGCTCACGCCGCGCAGGGGCGCCGGGCAATGAGCAGTTCTTC. This translates into CASSRRAGAPGNEQFF.

CDR3 amino acids: CASSIRTGGWETQYF. CDR3 coding DNA: TGTGCCAGTAGTATTCGGACAGGGGGGTGGGAGACCCAGTACTTC. The chain carries TRBV19 and TRBJ2-5; 10 bases are a match to TRBD1. The CDR3 is 15 amino acids. The V gene's germline CDR1 is LNHDA and CDR2 SQIVND (reference sequence). V dropped 3 bases and J dropped 5; count of bases not matched to a gene: 6.

This clone was counted between two and nine times. Other nucleotide sequences from this sample produce the same CDR3. The V gene is TRBV27, the J gene TRBJ2-1; 7 bases agree with TRBD2. This CDR3 has 14 residues. The germline CDR1 and CDR2 sequences are MNHEY and SMNVEV (reference sequence). The ends lost 7 bases at V and 2 bases at J; junction bases unmatched: 5. In nucleotides, the CDR3 is TGTGCCAGCACCCCGGGAGGTCCCTACAATGAGCAGTTCTTC. Protein: CASTPGGPYNEQFF.

This clone was detected only once. The gene calls are TRBV9 and TRBJ1-1; TRBD1 might be the D (5 bases). Germline V CDR1 and CDR2: SGDLS, YYNGEE. The V end lost 3 bases, the J end lost 5 bases, and 17 bases lay between the germline ends. The CDR3 has 15 amino acids. CDR3: CASSGPGLGGTEAFF. The CDR3 DNA sequence: TGTGCCAGCAGCGGCCCCGGTCTGGGGGGGACTGAAGCTTTCTTT.

The chain links TRBV2 to TRBJ2-1, with 8 bases identical to TRBD2. Germline values: CDR1 SNHLY, CDR2 FYNNEI. The ends lost 2 bases at V and 15 bases at J; junction bases unmatched: 9. This CDR3 has 13 amino acids. The CDR3 DNA reads as TGTGCCAGCAGTGAATTTAGGACTAGCCTCCGGTTCTTC. As protein: CASSEFRTSLRFF.

This chain joins TRBV15 and TRBJ1-1; TRBD1 aligns across 8 bases. CDR3 length: 14 residues. Trimming at V came to 1 base and at J to 7 bases, leaving 5 bases not matched to a gene. Germline CDR1 reads LNHNV; CDR2 reads YYDKDF (reference sequence). The CDR3 here is CATSRVGTGYEAFF. The DNA of the CDR3 is TGTGCCACCAGCAGAGTAGGGACAGGCTATGAAGCTTTCTTT.

The chain recombines TRBV19 with TRBJ2-1, with unresolved D. Germline loops: CDR1 LNHDA, CDR2 SQIVND (reference sequence). This CDR3 contains 15 residues. Trimming left V 0 bases short and J 6 bases short, with 12 bases between. The CDR3 DNA reads as TGTGCCAGTAGTATAGATGGCGATCCGGGCAATGAGCAGTTCTTC. Protein sequence: CASSIDGDPGNEQFF.

The chain couples TRBV10-3 to TRBJ1-2, with 11 bases matching TRBD1. The CDR3 spans 15 residues. The V segment lost 6 bases and the J segment 4 bases; nucleotides outside the gene matches: 7. Per germline, CDR1 ENHRY and CDR2 SYGVKD. The CDR3 sequence: CAIRNTGQGVYGYTF. The CDR3 DNA reads as TGTGCCATCAGAAATACGGGACAGGGGGTCTATGGCTACACCTTC.

The chain couples TRBV14 to TRBJ2-4; D possibly corresponds to TRBD1 (6 bases). The V end was cut by 0 bases, the J end by 0 bases, with 18 bases between. CDR1 is SGHDN and CDR2 is FVKESK in the germline V gene. The CDR3 is 19 amino acids. The CDR3: CASSQDGSTGPTAKNIQYF. In DNA form, the CDR3 reads TGTGCCAGCAGCCAAGATGGGTCGACAGGACCGACAGCCAAAAACATTCAGTACTTC.

This clone was counted a few times. This sample includes further DNA sequences coding for the same CDR3. This chain joins TRBV9 and TRBJ2-2, with D possibly matching TRBD1 (5 bases). CDR1 and CDR2 (germline): SGDLS, YYNGEE. This CDR3 has 13 amino acids. The V and J ends lost 3 bases and 5 bases respectively, with 8 bases between them. The CDR3 DNA is TGTGCCAGCAGCGAAACAGGAACCGGGGAGCTGTTTTTT. Translated: CASSETGTGELFF.

This clone appeared a single time. The chain employs TRBV4-1 and TRBJ2-1; a possible D gene is TRBD2 (6 bases). The CDR3 sequence is 15 residues long. Trimming left V 0 bases short and J 6 bases short, with 12 bases between. Germline-derived CDR1 and CDR2 are MGHRA and YSYEKL. The chain's CDR3 is CASSQERAGGNEQFF. The CDR3 bases are TGCGCCAGCAGCCAAGAGAGGGCCGGGGGCAATGAGCAGTTCTTC.

This chain joins TRBV19 and TRBJ2-7; 8 bases are shared with TRBD1. Germline values: CDR1 LNHDA, CDR2 SQIVND (reference sequence). This CDR3 has 14 amino acids. V dropped 3 bases and J dropped 2; count of bases not matched to a gene: 3. Here the CDR3 reads CASSMGTGAYEQYF. CDR3 nucleotides: TGTGCCAGTAGTATGGGGACAGGAGCCTACGAGCAGTACTTC. Variable domain in full (rest from reference TRBV19 and TRBJ2-7): DGGITQSPKYLFRKEGQNVTLSCEQNLNHDAMYWYRQDPGQGLRLIYYSQIVNDFQKGDIAEGYSVSREKKESFPLTVTSAQKNPTAFYLCASSMGTGAYEQYFGPGTRLTVT.

In its sample, this clone was seen a few times. The gene calls are TRBV6-5 and TRBJ1-5; D is possibly TRBD1 (5 bases). The germline CDR1 and CDR2 sequences are MNHEY and SVGAGI. With 6 bases removed from V and 7 bases from J, the gap between germline ends came to 16 bases. The CDR3 has 14 amino acids. CDR3 residues: CASRPQGAAQPQHF. In DNA, the CDR3 is TGTGCCAGCAGGCCGCAGGGTGCCGCGCAGCCCCAGCATTTT.

This chain connects TRBV9 to TRBJ2-7, with TRBD1 matching over 7 bases. The junction had 18 bases not matched to a gene; V was cut back by 4 bases and J by 5 bases. The length of the CDR3 is 17 residues. The germline CDR1 and CDR2 sequences are SGDLS and YYNGEE. DNA of the CDR3: TGTGCCAGCAGCCCCAGAGGTATGGCGAGACAGGGTAACGAGCAGTACTTC. Protein: CASSPRGMARQGNEQYF.

This clone has just a few counts. The chain employs TRBV11-3 and TRBJ2-7; TRBD2 matches at 14 bases. The CDR3 extends over 17 amino acids. V lost 4 bases and J lost 2; bases outside the gene matches: 7. CDR1 and CDR2 from the germline V gene are SGHNT and YENEEA. CDR3 DNA sequence: TGTGCCAGCAGCTCGAAGGGACTAGCGGGAGAGACCTACGAGCAGTACTTC. Translation gives CASSSKGLAGETYEQYF.

This chain joins TRBV2 and TRBJ2-3; TRBD2 agrees at 10 bases. Germline CDR1 SNHLY, CDR2 FYNNEI. This CDR3 is 15 amino acids long. V was pared by 5 bases and J by 4 bases, with 6 bases of the junction left unmatched. This CDR3 reads CASSNLAGEADTQYF. The CDR3 coding sequence is TGTGCCAGCAGTAACCTAGCGGGAGAGGCAGATACGCAGTATTTT.

V is TRBV9 and J is TRBJ2-1; D ambiguous. CDR1 is SGDLS, CDR2 YYNGEE, per germline. With 3 bases removed from V and 8 bases from J, the gap between germline ends came to 6 bases. The CDR3 runs to 11 residues. CDR3 in amino acids: CASSAYDEQFF. DNA of the CDR3: TGTGCCAGCAGCGCTTATGATGAGCAGTTCTTC.

The V and J genes are TRBV5-6 and TRBJ2-5; D might be TRBD1 (6 bases). This CDR3 is 15 amino acids long. Germline CDR1 and CDR2: SGHDT and YYEEEE. Trimming cost V 1 base and J 2 bases, with 12 bases left between them. The CDR3 here is CASSLSRQGQETQYF. In nucleotides, the CDR3 is TGTGCCAGCAGCTTGTCACGGCAGGGGCAAGAGACCCAGTACTTC.